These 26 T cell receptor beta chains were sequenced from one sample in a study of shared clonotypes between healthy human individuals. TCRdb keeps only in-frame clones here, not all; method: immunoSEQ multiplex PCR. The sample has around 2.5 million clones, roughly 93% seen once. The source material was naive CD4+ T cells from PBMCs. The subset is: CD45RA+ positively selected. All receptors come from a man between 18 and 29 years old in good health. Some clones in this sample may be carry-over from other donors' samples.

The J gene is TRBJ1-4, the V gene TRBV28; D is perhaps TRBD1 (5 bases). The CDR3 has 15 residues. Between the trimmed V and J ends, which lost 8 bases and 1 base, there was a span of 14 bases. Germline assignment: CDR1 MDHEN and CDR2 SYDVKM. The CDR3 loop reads CASLGGGGTNEKLFF. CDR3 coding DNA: TGTGCCAGCCTGGGAGGTGGGGGAACTAATGAAAAACTGTTTTTT.

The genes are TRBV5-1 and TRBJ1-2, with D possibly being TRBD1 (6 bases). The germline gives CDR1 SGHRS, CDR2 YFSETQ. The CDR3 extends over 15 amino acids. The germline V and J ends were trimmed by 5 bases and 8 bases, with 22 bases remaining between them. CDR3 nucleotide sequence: TGCGCCAGCAGTGTCATTGGGGCAGGGGCGTCGGGCTACACCTTC. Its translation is CASSVIGAGASGYTF. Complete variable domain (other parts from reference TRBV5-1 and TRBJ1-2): KAGVTQTPRYLIKTRGQQVTLSCSPISGHRSVSWYQQTPGQGLQFLFEYFSETQRNKGNFPGRFSGRQFSNSRSEMNVSTLELGDSALYLCASSVIGAGASGYTFGSGTRLTVV.

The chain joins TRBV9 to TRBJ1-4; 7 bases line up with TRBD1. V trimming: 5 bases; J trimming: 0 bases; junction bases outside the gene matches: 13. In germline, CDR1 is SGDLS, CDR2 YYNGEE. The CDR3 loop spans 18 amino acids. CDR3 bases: TGTGCCAGCAGTCGACAGGGCTCGGGGTTTGCAACTAATGAAAAACTGTTTTTT. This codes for CASSRQGSGFATNEKLFF.

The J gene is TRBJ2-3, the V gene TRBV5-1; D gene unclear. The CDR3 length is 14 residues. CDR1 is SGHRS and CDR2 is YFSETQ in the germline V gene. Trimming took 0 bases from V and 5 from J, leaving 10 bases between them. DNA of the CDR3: TGCGCCAGCAGCTTGGGACGGATCGAAGATACGCAGTATTTT. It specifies CASSLGRIEDTQYF.

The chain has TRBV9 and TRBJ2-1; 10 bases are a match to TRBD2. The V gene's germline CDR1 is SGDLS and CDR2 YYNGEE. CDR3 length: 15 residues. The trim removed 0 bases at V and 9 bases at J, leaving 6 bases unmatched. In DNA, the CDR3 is TGTGCCAGCAGCGTAGGCCTAGCGGGAGTGGGTGAGCAGTTCTTC. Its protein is CASSVGLAGVGEQFF.

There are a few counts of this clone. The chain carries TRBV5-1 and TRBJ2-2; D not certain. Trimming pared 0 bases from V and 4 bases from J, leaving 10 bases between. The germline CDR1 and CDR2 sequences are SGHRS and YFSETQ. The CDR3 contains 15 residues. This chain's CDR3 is CASSLVGPPTGELFF. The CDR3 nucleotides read TGCGCCAGCAGCTTGGTCGGGCCTCCCACCGGGGAGCTGTTTTTT. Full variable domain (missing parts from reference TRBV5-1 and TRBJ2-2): KAGVTQTPRYLIKTRGQQVTLSCSPISGHRSVSWYQQTPGQGLQFLFEYFSETQRNKGNFPGRFSGRQFSNSRSEMNVSTLELGDSALYLCASSLVGPPTGELFFGEGSRLTVL.

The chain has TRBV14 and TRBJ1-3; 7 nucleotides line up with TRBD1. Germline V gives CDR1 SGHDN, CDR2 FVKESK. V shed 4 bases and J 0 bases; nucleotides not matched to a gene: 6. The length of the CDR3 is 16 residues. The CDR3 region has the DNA TGTGCCAGCAGCCGACCCGGGACAGACTCTGGAAACACCATATATTTT. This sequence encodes CASSRPGTDSGNTIYF.

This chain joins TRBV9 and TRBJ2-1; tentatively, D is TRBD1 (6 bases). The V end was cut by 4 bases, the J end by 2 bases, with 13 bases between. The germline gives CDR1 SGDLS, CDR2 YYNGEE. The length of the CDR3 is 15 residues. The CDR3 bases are TGTGCCAGCAGCACCCCACAGGGACCCTACAATGAGCAGTTCTTC. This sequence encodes CASSTPQGPYNEQFF.

CDR3 loop: CASSLGASANEQFF. CDR3 DNA sequence: TGTGCCAGCAGCTTAGGCGCTAGCGCCAATGAGCAGTTCTTC. The chain is built from TRBV7-2 and TRBJ2-1; possible D gene TRBD2, 6 bases. The V end was cut by 1 base, the J end by 6 bases, with 10 bases between. CDR1 is SGHTA and CDR2 is FQGNSA in the germline V gene. The CDR3 sequence is 14 residues long.

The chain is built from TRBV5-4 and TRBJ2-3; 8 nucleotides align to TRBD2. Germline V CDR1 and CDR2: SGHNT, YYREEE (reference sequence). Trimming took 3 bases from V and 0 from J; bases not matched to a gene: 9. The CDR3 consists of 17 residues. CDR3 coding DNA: TGTGCCAGCAGCTACCTAGTGACTAGCGTTAGCACAGATACGCAGTATTTT. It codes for CASSYLVTSVSTDTQYF.

CDR3: CASSPPVTPNYGYTF. DNA of the CDR3: TGTGCCAGCTCACCCCCGGTTACCCCTAACTATGGCTACACCTTC. This rearrangement joins TRBV18 to TRBJ1-2; D ambiguous. Germline V gene sequence: CDR1 KGHSH, CDR2 LQKENI. The CDR3 sequence is 15 residues long. The V gene lost 3 bases and the J gene lost 0 bases, with 11 bases spanning the gap. The variable domain in full, completed from reference TRBV18 and TRBJ1-2, reads NAGVMQNPRHLVRRRGQEARLRCSPMKGHSHVYWYRQLPEEGLKFMVYLQKENIIDESGMPKERFSAEFPKEGPSILRIQQVVRGDSAAYFCASSPPVTPNYGYTFGSGTRLTVV.

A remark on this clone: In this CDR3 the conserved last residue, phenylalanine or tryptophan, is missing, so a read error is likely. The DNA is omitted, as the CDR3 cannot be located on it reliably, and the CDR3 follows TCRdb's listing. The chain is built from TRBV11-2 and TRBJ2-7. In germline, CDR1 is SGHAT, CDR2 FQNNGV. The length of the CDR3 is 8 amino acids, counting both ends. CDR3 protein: CAPPRTQG.

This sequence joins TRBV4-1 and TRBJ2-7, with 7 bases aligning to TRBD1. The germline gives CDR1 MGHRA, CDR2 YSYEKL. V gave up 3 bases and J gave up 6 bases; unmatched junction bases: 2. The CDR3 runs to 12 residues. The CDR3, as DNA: TGCGCCAGCAGCCACCCAGGGGGCGAGCAGTACTTC. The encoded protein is CASSHPGGEQYF.

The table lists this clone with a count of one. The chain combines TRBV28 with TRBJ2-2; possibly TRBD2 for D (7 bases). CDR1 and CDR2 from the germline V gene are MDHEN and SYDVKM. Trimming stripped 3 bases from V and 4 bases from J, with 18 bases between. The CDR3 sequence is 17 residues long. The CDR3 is CASSFMFGGQGTGELFF. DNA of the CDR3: TGTGCCAGCAGTTTCATGTTCGGGGGGCAAGGCACCGGGGAGCTGTTTTTT.

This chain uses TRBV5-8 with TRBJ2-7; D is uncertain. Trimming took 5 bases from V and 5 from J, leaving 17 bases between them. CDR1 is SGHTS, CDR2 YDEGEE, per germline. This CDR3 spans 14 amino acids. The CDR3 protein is CASRWGFLGHEQYF. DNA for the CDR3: TGTGCCAGCAGATGGGGTTTCTTAGGCCACGAGCAGTACTTC.

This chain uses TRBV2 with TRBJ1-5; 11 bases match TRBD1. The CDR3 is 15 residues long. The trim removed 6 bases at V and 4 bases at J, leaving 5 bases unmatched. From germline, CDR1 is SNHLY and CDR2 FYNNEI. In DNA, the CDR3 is TGTGCCAGCAGAGCCGGGACAGGGGGAAATCAGCCCCAGCATTTT. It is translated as CASRAGTGGNQPQHF.

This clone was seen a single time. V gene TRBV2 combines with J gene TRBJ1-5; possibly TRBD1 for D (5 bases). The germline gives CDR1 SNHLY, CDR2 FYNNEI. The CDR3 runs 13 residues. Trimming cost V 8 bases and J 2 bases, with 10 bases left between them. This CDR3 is CASCRVGNQPQHF. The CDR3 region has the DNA TGTGCCAGCTGCAGGGTAGGCAATCAGCCCCAGCATTTT.

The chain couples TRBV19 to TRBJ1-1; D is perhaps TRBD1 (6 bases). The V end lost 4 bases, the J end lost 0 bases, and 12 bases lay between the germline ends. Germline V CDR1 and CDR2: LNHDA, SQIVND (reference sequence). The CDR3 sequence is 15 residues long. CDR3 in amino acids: CASSTKQGLNTEAFF. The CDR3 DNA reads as TGTGCCAGTAGTACCAAACAGGGTTTGAACACTGAAGCTTTCTTT.

Written as DNA, the CDR3 is TGTGCCAGCGCGGCACAGGTGAGCTCCTACGAGCAGTACTTC. This gives the protein CASAAQVSSYEQYF. This chain uses TRBV6-1 with TRBJ2-7, with D perhaps TRBD1 (5 bases). Germline loops: CDR1 MNHNS, CDR2 SASEGT. The CDR3 is made up of 14 amino acids. The ends were cut back, 8 bases at V and 0 bases at J, with 14 bases in the middle.

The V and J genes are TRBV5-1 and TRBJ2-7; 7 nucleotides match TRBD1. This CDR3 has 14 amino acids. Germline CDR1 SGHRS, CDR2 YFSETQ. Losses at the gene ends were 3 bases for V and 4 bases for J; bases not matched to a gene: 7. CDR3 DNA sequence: TGCGCCAGCAGCTCAGGGACAGCGCTATACGAGCAGTACTTC. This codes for CASSSGTALYEQYF.

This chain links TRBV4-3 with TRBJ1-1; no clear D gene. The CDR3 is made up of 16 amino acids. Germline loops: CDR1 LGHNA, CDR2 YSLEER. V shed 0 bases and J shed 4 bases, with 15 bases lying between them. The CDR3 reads CASSQEPLILSTEAFF. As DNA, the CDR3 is TGCGCCAGCAGCCAAGAGCCCCTGATCCTGAGCACTGAAGCTTTCTTT.

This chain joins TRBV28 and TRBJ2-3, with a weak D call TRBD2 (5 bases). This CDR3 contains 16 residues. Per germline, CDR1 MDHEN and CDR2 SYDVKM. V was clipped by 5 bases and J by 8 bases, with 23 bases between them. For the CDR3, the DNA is TGTGCCAGCAGTCCCAACCGACTCCTTAGCGAGGGTACGCAGTATTTT. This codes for CASSPNRLLSEGTQYF.

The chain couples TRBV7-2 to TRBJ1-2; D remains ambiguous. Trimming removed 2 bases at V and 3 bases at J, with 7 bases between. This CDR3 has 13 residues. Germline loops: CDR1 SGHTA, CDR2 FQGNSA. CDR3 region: CASSLRGDYGYTF. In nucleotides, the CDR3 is TGTGCCAGCAGCTTACGCGGGGACTATGGCTACACCTTC.

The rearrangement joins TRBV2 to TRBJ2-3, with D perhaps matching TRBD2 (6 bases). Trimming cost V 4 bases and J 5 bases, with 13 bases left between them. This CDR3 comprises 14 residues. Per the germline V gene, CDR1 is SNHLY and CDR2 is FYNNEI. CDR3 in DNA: TGTGCCAGCAGTGGGGCCGGGGGAGGAGATACGCAGTATTTT. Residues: CASSGAGGGDTQYF.

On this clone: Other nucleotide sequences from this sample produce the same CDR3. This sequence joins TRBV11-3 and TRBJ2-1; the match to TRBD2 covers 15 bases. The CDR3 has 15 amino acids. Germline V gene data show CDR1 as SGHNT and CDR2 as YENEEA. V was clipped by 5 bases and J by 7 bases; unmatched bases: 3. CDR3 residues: CASSPGLAGGNEQFF. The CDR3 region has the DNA TGTGCCAGCAGCCCTGGACTAGCGGGAGGGAATGAGCAGTTCTTC.

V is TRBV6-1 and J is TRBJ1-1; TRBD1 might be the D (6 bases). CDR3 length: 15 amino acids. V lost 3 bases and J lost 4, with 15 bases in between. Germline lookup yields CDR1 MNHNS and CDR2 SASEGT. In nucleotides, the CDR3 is TGTGCCAGCAGTGACGAGGGGGAGCTGGGCACTGAAGCTTTCTTT. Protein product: CASSDEGELGTEAFF.